This T cell receptor beta chain was recovered during a study of blood T cell repertoires in COVID-19. The assay was immunoSEQ multiplex PCR, and TCRdb's table has in-frame clones only and misses some. The data hold over 100,000 clones, with around 80% observed a single time. The germline CDR1 and CDR2 sequences are ENHRY and SYGVKD. The ends lost 10 bases at V and 5 bases at J; junction bases unmatched: 7. This CDR3 is built from 13 residues. The rearrangement joins TRBV10-3 to TRBJ2-5, with 10 positions matching TRBD1. The clonotype comes from a human donor in a cohort sampled during active or convalescent COVID-19. Sample: peripheral blood. The CDR3 loop is CATRTGGFETQYF. The CDR3 nucleotides read TGTGCCACGCGGACAGGGGGATTCGAGACCCAGTACTTC.